This record looks at one T cell receptor beta chain sequence and its context. The data stem from a study of blood T cell repertoires in COVID-19. Study summary: Researchers got acute and convalescent COVID-19 samples from the United States, Italy and Spain.

V was shortened by 6 bases and J by 5 bases, with 14 bases between the two germline ends. The CDR3 consists of 14 residues. Germline CDR1 reads SGHVS; CDR2 reads FNYEAQ. Clones were sequenced by immunoSEQ multiplex PCR, and TCRdb holds only the in-frame ones, with some missing. This sample has about 280,000 clones, with 89% found just once. Sequencing was carried out using PBMCs or T cells enriched from blood (not recorded which). This chain connects TRBV7-6 to TRBJ1-3; unclear D gene. The source of this sequence is an older woman who had recovered from COVID-19. The CDR3 here is CASSLNRHRNTIYF. The CDR3 DNA reads TGTGCCAGCAGTCTGAACAGACATCGAAACACCATATATTTT.